The sequence of this T cell receptor (beta chain) was determined in a study of blood T cells in healthy people across ages. Study findings and constraints: Lack of knowledge of donor CMV status possibly confounded expanded clonotype changes.

Germline V lookup: CDR1 MNHEY, CDR2 SVGEGT. CDR3 length: 14 residues. V was shortened by 8 bases and J by 1 base, with 14 bases between the two germline ends. Combining a sample-barcoded 5' primer with a J-beta primer mix, a second PCR ran for about 7 to 11 cycles. TCRdb recomputed calls from the 5' RACE reads with MiXCR, one row per CDR3 protein. The sample has 700,000 to 950,000 distinct CDR3 sequences, about 40% seen once; the top ten hold less than 25%. Drawing of peripheral blood yielded ten milliliters from each donor. Samples each yielded at least 6 micrograms of total RNA. Regarding this clonotype: Antigen unknown.

The chain couples TRBV6-2 or TRBV6-3 to TRBJ1-1; no definite D call. The sequenced sample consisted of blood. This TCR came from an older woman in good health. This CDR3 is CASQLGLKNTEAFF. DNA for the CDR3: TGTGCCAGCCAACTCGGGCTAAAGAACACTGAAGCTTTCTTT.